This is a list of T cell receptor beta chains from one sample in a study of shared clonotypes between healthy human individuals. Assay used: immunoSEQ multiplex PCR; TCRdb lists only in-frame clones, some missing. Here the sample spans hundreds of thousands of clones, roughly three quarters being singletons. The sequenced material came from PBMCs. These receptors originate from a woman in her forties in good health. Some clones in this sample may be carry-over from other donors' samples. The CDR3 runs from the conserved cysteine through the conserved F or W.

J: TRBJ2-5; V: TRBV15; CDR3: CATSRGNRYQETQYF
J: TRBJ2-7; V: TRBV7-3; CDR3: CASSFGTGSSYEQYF
J: TRBJ1-5; V: TRBV6-1; CDR3: CASSEGPVGQPQHF
J: TRBJ1-6; V: TRBV30; CDR3: CAWSVIQGGSPLHF
J: TRBJ1-2; V: TRBV7-2; CDR3: CASSLARRTNYGYTF
J: TRBJ1-2; V: TRBV29-1; CDR3: CSVESGNYGYTF
J: TRBJ2-7; V: TRBV4-3; CDR3: CASSQDHGLAGGEQYF
J: TRBJ2-1; V: TRBV9; CDR3: CASSVLGTSRYNEQFF
J: TRBJ2-1; V: TRBV25-1; CDR3: CASRPPRNRDSYNEQFF
J: TRBJ2-7; V: TRBV14; CDR3: CASSQGQGREYF
J: TRBJ1-2; V: TRBV29-1; CDR3: CSVEIGGGQGFGYTF
J: TRBJ2-7; V: TRBV7-9; CDR3: CASSSRLAATYEQYF
J: TRBJ2-2; V: TRBV4-1; CDR3: CASRPRGGLENGELFF